Following are 17 T cell receptor beta chains from one sample sequenced in a study of shared clonotypes between healthy human individuals. Using immunoSEQ multiplex PCR, the repertoire was profiled, and TCRdb retains in-frame clones only, with some absent. The sample has millions of clones, over 85% seen once. Sequencing was done on a sample of naive CD4+ T cells sorted from blood. Subset: CD45RA+ positively selected. Receptors originate from a man in his late teens or twenties in good health.

The rearrangement joins TRBV10-3 to TRBJ1-1; 8 positions agree with TRBD1. J gave up 1 base and V 10 bases, and 5 bases lay outside the gene matches. Germline CDR1 ENHRY, CDR2 SYGVKD. This CDR3 is 13 amino acids long. DNA of the CDR3: TGTGCCACCCAGGACAGGGCGAACACTGAAGCTTTCTTT. Encoded protein: CATQDRANTEAFF.

This clone came up a few times. This chain links TRBV19 with TRBJ1-5, with no clear D. This CDR3 has 15 residues. The ends were cut back, 6 bases at V and 2 bases at J, with 14 bases in the middle. CDR1 is LNHDA and CDR2 is SQIVND in the germline V gene (reference sequence). CDR3 DNA sequence: TGTGCCAGTAGGACGGACGGCTGGGGCAATCAGCCCCAGCATTTT. Protein: CASRTDGWGNQPQHF. Supplemented by reference TRBV19 and TRBJ1-5, the full variable domain reads DGGITQSPKYLFRKEGQNVTLSCEQNLNHDAMYWYRQDPGQGLRLIYYSQIVNDFQKGDIAEGYSVSREKKESFPLTVTSAQKNPTAFYLCASRTDGWGNQPQHFGDGTRLSIL.

This rearrangement joins TRBV19 to TRBJ2-2; 8 bases fit TRBD1. The CDR3 length is 14 residues. The junction had 4 bases not matched to a gene; V was cut back by 6 bases and J by 4 bases. CDR1 LNHDA and CDR2 SQIVND come from the germline V gene (reference sequence). CDR3 in DNA: TGTGCCAGTAGGACAGGGGCGATCACCGGGGAGCTGTTTTTT. Amino acid sequence: CASRTGAITGELFF.

The V gene is TRBV9, the J gene TRBJ2-3; 11 bases agree with TRBD2. Trimming took 3 bases from V and 4 from J; bases not matched to a gene: 7. CDR1 is SGDLS and CDR2 is YYNGEE in the germline V gene. The CDR3 contains 16 residues. The CDR3 loop is CASSEKLAGASDTQYF. In DNA form, the CDR3 reads TGTGCCAGCAGCGAAAAACTAGCGGGAGCATCAGATACGCAGTATTTT.

The rearrangement uses TRBV2 and TRBJ2-5; maybe TRBD2 (7 bases). The CDR3 has 13 amino acids. The germline gives CDR1 SNHLY, CDR2 FYNNEI. The V gene lost 4 bases and the J gene lost 4 bases, with 10 bases spanning the gap. The CDR3 sequence: CASSGGGRETQYF. The CDR3 region has the DNA TGTGCCAGCAGTGGGGGGGGCAGAGAGACCCAGTACTTC.

About this clone itself: Other nucleotide sequences in the sample specify the same CDR3. The gene calls are TRBV15 and TRBJ2-7; D is undetermined. Trimming shortened V by 1 base and J by 3 bases, and 13 bases separated the two germline ends. The V gene's germline CDR1 is LNHNV and CDR2 YYDKDF (reference sequence). The CDR3 covers 15 residues. CDR3 DNA sequence: TGTGCCACCAGCAGAGGAGGCGGCGAGAGCTACGAGCAGTACTTC. Translating it yields CATSRGGGESYEQYF.

The chain recombines TRBV6-5 with TRBJ2-3; the D is unclear. The CDR3 is 14 residues long. Germline CDR1 MNHEY, CDR2 SVGAGI. Trimming removed 8 bases from V and 2 bases from J, with 14 bases in between. CDR3 protein: CASLGRPYTDTQYF. CDR3 bases: TGTGCCAGCCTCGGCCGACCATACACAGATACGCAGTATTTT.

Concerning this clone: Other DNA sequences in this specimen translate into the identical CDR3. The chain couples TRBV7-2 to TRBJ1-2; D is ambiguous. The CDR3 contains 14 residues. CDR1 and CDR2 (germline): SGHTA, FQGNSA. Trimming removed 1 base at V and 2 bases at J, with 8 bases between. CDR3 sequence (DNA): TGTGCCAGCAGCTTAGGTGGCGAGAACTATGGCTACACCTTC. This encodes CASSLGGENYGYTF.

The J gene is TRBJ2-3, the V gene TRBV30; 8 bases line up with TRBD2. V lost 2 bases, J lost 2 bases, and 9 bases stayed unmatched. The germline CDR1 and CDR2 sequences are GTSNPN and SVGIG (reference sequence). This CDR3 is built from 16 residues. The CDR3 spells CAWSSGLAQFTDTQYF. CDR3 coding DNA: TGTGCCTGGAGTTCTGGACTAGCCCAATTCACAGATACGCAGTATTTT. Looking up the rest from reference TRBV30 and TRBJ2-3 gives the full variable domain: SQTIHQWPATLVQPVGSPLSLECTVEGTSNPNLYWYRQAAGRGLQLLFYSVGIGQISSEVPQNLSASRPQDRQFILSSKKLLLSDSGFYLCAWSSGLAQFTDTQYFGPGTRLTVL.

This clone turned up a few times. Distinct nucleotide sequences in the sample also encode this CDR3. The genes are TRBV6-5 and TRBJ1-1; D is perhaps TRBD1 (6 bases). The CDR3 is 13 residues long. Trimming removed 0 bases from V and 4 bases from J, with 6 bases in between. In germline, CDR1 is MNHEY, CDR2 SVGAGI. CDR3 residues: CASSYSGATEAFF. The CDR3 region has the DNA TGTGCCAGCAGTTACTCGGGGGCCACTGAAGCTTTCTTT.

The chain is built from TRBV2 and TRBJ2-7, with 8 bases aligning to TRBD1. Germline assignment: CDR1 SNHLY and CDR2 FYNNEI. This CDR3 comprises 14 residues. Trimming removed 5 bases from V and 1 base from J; junction bases left unmatched: 4. Written as DNA, the CDR3 is TGTGCCAGCAGTCTCAGGGGGCATTCCTACGAGCAGTACTTC. Encoded protein: CASSLRGHSYEQYF.

In the case of this clone: Other DNA sequences in this sample translate to the same CDR3. This rearrangement joins TRBV7-2 to TRBJ1-2, with D uncertain. V lost 3 bases and J lost 4, with 6 bases in between. The germline V gene encodes CDR1 SGHTA and CDR2 FQGNSA. The CDR3 is 12 amino acids. For the CDR3, the DNA is TGTGCCAGCAGCTTGGTGAGCTATGGCTACACCTTC. Amino acid sequence: CASSLVSYGYTF. Full variable domain (rest looked up from reference TRBV7-2 and TRBJ1-2): GAGVSQSPSNKVTEKGKDVELRCDPISGHTALYWYRQSLGQGLEFLIYFQGNSAPDKSGLPSDRFSAERTGGSVSTLTIQRTQQEDSAVYLCASSLVSYGYTFGSGTRLTVV.

The chain has TRBV27 and TRBJ1-2, with D possibly matching TRBD1 (6 bases). Germline-derived CDR1 and CDR2 are MNHEY and SMNVEV (reference sequence). V lost 0 bases and J 12 bases, leaving 17 bases between the germline ends. CDR3 length: 14 residues. CDR3 loop: CASSLSAKDRSNTF. CDR3 bases: TGTGCCAGCAGTTTATCGGCGAAAGACAGGTCCAACACCTTC.

The gene calls are TRBV7-9 and TRBJ1-1, with D maybe TRBD1 (5 bases). V lost 5 bases and J lost 11, with 15 bases in between. CDR1 and CDR2 from the germline V gene are SEHNR and FQNEAQ (reference sequence). The CDR3 has 12 residues. CDR3 nucleotides: TGTGCCAGCAGCAGGGGCCCCGAGCAGGCTTTCTTT. This encodes CASSRGPEQAFF.

This chain joins TRBV30 and TRBJ2-2; TRBD2 agrees at 8 bases. The CDR3 is 13 residues long. Germline-derived CDR1 and CDR2 are GTSNPN and SVGIG (reference sequence). V lost 7 bases and J lost 4; bases outside the gene matches: 5. CDR3 residues: CAFSGKGTGELFF. The CDR3 DNA is TGTGCCTTTAGCGGGAAAGGCACCGGGGAGCTGTTTTTT.

On this clone itself: One end of the junction is discordant with germline, which a read error may explain. The chain has TRBV7-9 and TRBJ2-4; 8 positions match TRBD1. Germline assignment: CDR1 SEHNR and CDR2 FQNEAQ (reference sequence). The CDR3 extends over 15 amino acids. The CDR3 loop reads CASSIAQGARDIQYF. The DNA for the CDR3 is TGTGCCAGCAGCATAGCCCAGGGGGCAAGGGACATTCAGTACTTC.

As for this clone: At the DNA level, this CDR3 is encoded by other sequences in the same sample as well. The J gene is TRBJ1-4, the V gene TRBV18, with D uncertain. The CDR3 is made up of 14 amino acids. V shed 3 bases and J shed 5 bases, with 10 bases lying between them. Germline lookup yields CDR1 KGHSH and CDR2 LQKENI. The CDR3 DNA reads as TGTGCCAGCTCACCTAGGACCGGGAATGAAAAACTGTTTTTT. Residues: CASSPRTGNEKLFF.